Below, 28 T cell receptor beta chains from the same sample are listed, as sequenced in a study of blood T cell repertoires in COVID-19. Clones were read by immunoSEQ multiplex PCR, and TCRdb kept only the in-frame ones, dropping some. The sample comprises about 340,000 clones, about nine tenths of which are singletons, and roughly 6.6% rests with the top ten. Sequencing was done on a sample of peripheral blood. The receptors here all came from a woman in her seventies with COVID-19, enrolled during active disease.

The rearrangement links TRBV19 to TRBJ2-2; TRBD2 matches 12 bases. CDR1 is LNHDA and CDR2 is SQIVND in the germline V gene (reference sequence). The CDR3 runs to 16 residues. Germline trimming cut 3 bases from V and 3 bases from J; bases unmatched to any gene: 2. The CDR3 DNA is TGTGCCAGTAGTATGCTAGCGGGGGGGCACACCGGGGAGCTGTTTTTT. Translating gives CASSMLAGGHTGELFF.

CDR3 sequence (DNA): TGTGCCTGTACAGGCCACCTCTCCTACGAGCAGTACTTC. Its protein product is CACTGHLSYEQYF. This chain uses TRBV30 with TRBJ2-7; D perhaps matches TRBD1 (5 bases). The CDR3 loop spans 13 amino acids. The ends were cut back, 6 bases at V and 0 bases at J, with 12 bases in the middle. In germline, CDR1 is GTSNPN, CDR2 SVGIG (reference sequence).

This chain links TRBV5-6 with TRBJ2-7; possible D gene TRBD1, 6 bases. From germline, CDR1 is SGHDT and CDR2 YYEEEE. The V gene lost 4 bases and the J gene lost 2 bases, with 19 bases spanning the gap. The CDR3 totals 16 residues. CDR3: CASSQARRGTPYEQYF. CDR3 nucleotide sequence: TGTGCCAGCAGCCAAGCCCGCAGGGGAACCCCCTACGAGCAGTACTTC.

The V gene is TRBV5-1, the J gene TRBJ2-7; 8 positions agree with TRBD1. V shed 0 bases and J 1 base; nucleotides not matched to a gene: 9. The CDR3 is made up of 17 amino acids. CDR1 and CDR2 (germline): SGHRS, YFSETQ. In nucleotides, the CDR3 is TGCGCCAGCAGCTTGGGCAACAGGGGGTCCATATCCTACGAGCAGTACTTC. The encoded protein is CASSLGNRGSISYEQYF.

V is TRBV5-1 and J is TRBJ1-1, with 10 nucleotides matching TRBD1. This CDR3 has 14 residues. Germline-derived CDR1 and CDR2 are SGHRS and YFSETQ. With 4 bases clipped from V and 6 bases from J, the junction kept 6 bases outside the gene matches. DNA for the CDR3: TGCGCCAGCAGCGCGGGACAGGGGAGCCCTGAAGCTTTCTTT. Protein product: CASSAGQGSPEAFF.

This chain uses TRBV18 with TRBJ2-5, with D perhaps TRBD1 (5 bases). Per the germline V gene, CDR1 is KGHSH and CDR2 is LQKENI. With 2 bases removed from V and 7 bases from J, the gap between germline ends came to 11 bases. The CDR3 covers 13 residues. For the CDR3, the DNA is TGTGCCAGCTCACCAAGCAGGGATGGGACCCAGTACTTC. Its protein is CASSPSRDGTQYF.

CDR3 amino acids: CSAQGYGYTF. The CDR3 nucleotides read TGCAGTGCCCAGGGCTATGGCTACACCTTC. The gene calls are TRBV20-1 and TRBJ1-2; D might be TRBD1 (5 bases). Trimming left V 6 bases short and J 4 bases short, with 6 bases between. The V gene's germline CDR1 is DFQATT and CDR2 SNEGSKA (reference sequence). The CDR3 is made up of 10 amino acids.

The CDR3 DNA is TGTGCCAGCAGTCTAATAGGGGGACAGTCTGGTAATGAAAAACTGTTTTTT. As protein: CASSLIGGQSGNEKLFF. The V call is TRBV27, the J call TRBJ1-4, with 7 bases fitting TRBD1. The germline V gene has CDR1 MNHEY and CDR2 SMNVEV (reference sequence). Losses at the gene ends were 5 bases for V and 4 bases for J; bases not matched to a gene: 13. The length of the CDR3 is 17 residues. Complete variable domain (other parts from reference TRBV27 and TRBJ1-4): EAQVTQNPRYLITVTGKKLTVTCSQNMNHEYMSWYRQDPGLGLRQIYYSMNVEVTDKGDVPEGYKVSRKEKRNFPLILESPSPNQTSLYFCASSLIGGQSGNEKLFFGSGTQLSVL.

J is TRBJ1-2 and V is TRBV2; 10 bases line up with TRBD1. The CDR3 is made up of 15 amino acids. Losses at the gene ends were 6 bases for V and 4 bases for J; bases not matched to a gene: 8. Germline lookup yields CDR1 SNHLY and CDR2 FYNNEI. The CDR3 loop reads CASRSPGQGSYGYTF. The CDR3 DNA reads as TGTGCCAGCAGGTCCCCGGGACAGGGGAGCTATGGCTACACCTTC.

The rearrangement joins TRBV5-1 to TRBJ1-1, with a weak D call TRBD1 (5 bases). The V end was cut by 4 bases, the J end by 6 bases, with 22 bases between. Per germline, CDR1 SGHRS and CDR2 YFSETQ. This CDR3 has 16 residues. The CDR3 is CASSLDPGVEGAEAFF. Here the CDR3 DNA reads TGCGCCAGCAGCCTGGACCCGGGAGTCGAAGGGGCTGAAGCTTTCTTT.

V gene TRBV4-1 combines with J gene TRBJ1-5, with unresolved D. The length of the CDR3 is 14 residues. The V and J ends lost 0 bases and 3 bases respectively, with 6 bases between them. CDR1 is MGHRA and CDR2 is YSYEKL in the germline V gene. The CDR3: CASSQDPVNQPQHF. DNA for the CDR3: TGCGCCAGCAGCCAAGATCCAGTCAATCAGCCCCAGCATTTT.

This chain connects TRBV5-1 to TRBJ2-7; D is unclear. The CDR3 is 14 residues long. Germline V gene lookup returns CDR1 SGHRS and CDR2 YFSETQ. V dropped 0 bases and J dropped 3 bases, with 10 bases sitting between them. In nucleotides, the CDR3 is TGCGCCAGCAGCTTGGATGAACTGAACTACGAGCAGTACTTC. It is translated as CASSLDELNYEQYF.

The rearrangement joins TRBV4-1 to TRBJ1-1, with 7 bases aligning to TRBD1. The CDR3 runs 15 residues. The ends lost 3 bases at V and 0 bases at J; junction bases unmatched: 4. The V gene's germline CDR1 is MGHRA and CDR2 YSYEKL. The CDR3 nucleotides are TGCGCCAGCAGCCAGGGGACAGACCTGAACACTGAAGCTTTCTTT. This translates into CASSQGTDLNTEAFF.

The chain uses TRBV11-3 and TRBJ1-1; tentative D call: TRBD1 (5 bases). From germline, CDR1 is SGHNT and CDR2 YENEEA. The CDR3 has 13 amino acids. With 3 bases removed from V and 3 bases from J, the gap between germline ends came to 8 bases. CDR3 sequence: CASSFGGDTEAFF. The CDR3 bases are TGTGCCAGCAGCTTCGGAGGGGACACTGAAGCTTTCTTT.

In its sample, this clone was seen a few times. The CDR3 sequence is CASASLGTGDRFNYGYTF. The CDR3 nucleotides are TGTGCCAGCGCCTCGCTAGGAACAGGGGACAGATTTAACTATGGCTACACCTTC. V and J are TRBV2 and TRBJ1-2, with TRBD1 identical over 7 bases. Germline V gene lookup returns CDR1 SNHLY and CDR2 FYNNEI. The trim removed 8 bases at V and 1 base at J, leaving 19 bases unmatched. The length of the CDR3 is 18 residues.

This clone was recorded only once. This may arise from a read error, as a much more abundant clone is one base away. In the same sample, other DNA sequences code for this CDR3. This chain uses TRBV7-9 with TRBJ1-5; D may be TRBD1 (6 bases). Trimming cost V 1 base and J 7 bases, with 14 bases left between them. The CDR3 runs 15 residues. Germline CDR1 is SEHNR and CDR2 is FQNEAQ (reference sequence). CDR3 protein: CASSLGGGGGQPQHF. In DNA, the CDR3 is TGTGCCAGCAGCTTAGGTGGGGGCGGGGGGCAGCCCCAGCATTTT.

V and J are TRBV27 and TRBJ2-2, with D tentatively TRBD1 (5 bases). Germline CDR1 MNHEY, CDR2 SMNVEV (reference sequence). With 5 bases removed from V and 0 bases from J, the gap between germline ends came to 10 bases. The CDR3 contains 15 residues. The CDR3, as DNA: TGTGCCAGCAGTCCTCAGGGATCGAACACCGGGGAGCTGTTTTTT. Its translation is CASSPQGSNTGELFF.

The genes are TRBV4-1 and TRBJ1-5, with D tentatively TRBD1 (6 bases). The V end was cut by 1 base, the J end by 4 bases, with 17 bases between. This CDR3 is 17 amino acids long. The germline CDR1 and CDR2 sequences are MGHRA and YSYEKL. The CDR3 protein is CASSQGRFGTLNQPQHF. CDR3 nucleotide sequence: TGCGCCAGCAGCCAAGGGCGATTTGGGACACTGAATCAGCCCCAGCATTTT.

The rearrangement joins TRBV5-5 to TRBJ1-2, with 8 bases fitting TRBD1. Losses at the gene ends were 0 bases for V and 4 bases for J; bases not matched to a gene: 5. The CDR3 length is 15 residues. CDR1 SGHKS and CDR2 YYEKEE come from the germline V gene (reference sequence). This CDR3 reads CASSLVGRGPYGYTF. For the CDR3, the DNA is TGTGCCAGCAGCTTGGTGGGCAGGGGGCCCTATGGCTACACCTTC.

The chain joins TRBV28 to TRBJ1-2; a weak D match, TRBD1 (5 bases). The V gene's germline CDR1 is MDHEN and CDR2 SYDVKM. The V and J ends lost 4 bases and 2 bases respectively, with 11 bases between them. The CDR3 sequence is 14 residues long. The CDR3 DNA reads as TGTGCCAGCAGTTCGACAGCTAACAACTATGGCTACACCTTC. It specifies CASSSTANNYGYTF.

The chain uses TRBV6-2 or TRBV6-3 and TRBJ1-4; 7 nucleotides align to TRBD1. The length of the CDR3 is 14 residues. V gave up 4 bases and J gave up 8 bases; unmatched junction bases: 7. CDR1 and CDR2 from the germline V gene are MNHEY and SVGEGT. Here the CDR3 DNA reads TGTGCCAGCAGTTCCGACAGGGATGGAGAAAAACTGTTTTTT. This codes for CASSSDRDGEKLFF.

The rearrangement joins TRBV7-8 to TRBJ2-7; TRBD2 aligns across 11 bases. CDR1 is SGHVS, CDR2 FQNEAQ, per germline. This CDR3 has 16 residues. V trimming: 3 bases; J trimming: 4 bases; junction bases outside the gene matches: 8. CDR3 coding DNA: TGTGCCAGCAGCTTGGGAACTAGCGGGGGTGTATACGAGCAGTACTTC. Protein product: CASSLGTSGGVYEQYF.

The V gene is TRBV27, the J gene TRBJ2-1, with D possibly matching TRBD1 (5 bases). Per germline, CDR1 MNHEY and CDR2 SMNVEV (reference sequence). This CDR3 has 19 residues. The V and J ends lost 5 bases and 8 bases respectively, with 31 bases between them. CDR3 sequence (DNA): TGTGCCAGCAGTCGGCTACCGTTCAGGGATCTTTCTCCTAGGGATGAGCAGTTCTTC. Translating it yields CASSRLPFRDLSPRDEQFF.

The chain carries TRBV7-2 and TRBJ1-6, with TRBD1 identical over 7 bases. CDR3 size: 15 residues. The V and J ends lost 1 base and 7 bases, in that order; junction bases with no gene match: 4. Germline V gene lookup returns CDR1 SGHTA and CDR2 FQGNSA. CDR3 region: CASSLETGRNSPLHF. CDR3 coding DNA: TGTGCCAGCAGCTTAGAGACAGGGAGGAATTCACCCCTCCACTTT.

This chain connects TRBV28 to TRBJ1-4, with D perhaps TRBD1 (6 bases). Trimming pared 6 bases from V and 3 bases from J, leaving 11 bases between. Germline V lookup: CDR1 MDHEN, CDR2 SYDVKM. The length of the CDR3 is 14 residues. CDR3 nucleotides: TGTGCCAGCAGCCGTAGACAGGCTAATGAAAAACTGTTTTTT. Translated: CASSRRQANEKLFF.

CDR3 sequence (DNA): TGTGCCAGCAGCCTCCGGGACACTGAAGCTTTCTTT. This translates into CASSLRDTEAFF. The chain has TRBV12-3 or TRBV12-4 and TRBJ1-1; no clear D gene. V was clipped by 6 bases and J by 3 bases, with 8 bases between them. The CDR3 runs 12 residues.

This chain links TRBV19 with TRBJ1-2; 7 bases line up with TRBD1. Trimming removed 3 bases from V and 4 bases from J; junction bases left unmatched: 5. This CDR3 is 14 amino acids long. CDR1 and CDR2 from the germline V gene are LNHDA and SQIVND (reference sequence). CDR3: CASSIPTGFYGYTF. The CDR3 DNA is TGTGCCAGTAGTATCCCGACAGGGTTCTATGGCTACACCTTC.

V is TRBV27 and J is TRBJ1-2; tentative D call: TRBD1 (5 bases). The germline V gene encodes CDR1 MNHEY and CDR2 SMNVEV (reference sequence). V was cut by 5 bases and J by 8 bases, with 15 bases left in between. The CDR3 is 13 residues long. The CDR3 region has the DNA TGTGCCAGCAGTCCTCAGGGTCGGAACGGCTACACCTTC. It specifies CASSPQGRNGYTF.